These T cell receptor beta chains were read from a single sample in a study of blood T cell repertoires in COVID-19. Only in-frame clones appear in the TCRdb table, and some are missing; sequencing was by immunoSEQ multiplex PCR. The data contain about 190,000 clones, approximately 84% of them singletons. Sequencing used PBMCs or T cells enriched from blood (not recorded which). The receptor set was obtained from a woman between 25 and 40 years old who had recovered from COVID-19. The CDR3 runs from the conserved cysteine through the conserved F or W. Each record gives: V gene, CDR3 protein.

TRBV5-1 CASSRGVEGSYEQYF
TRBV28 CASSLWTSGSGDEQYF
TRBV30 CAWEPGSGNQPQHF
TRBV18 CASSPPLRLGYTF
TRBV29-1 CSLGGRSEKLFF
TRBV7-2 CASSRPGQHQPQHF
TRBV12-3/TRBV12-4 CASSRLAPETQYF
TRBV5-1 CASSLVGRPPAYGYTF
TRBV7-2 CASSPGRGQYLHF
TRBV11-2 CASSLAGQISYEQYF
TRBV27 CASSLSPSGRGQETQYF
TRBV7-3 CASSQGGNQPQHF
TRBV2 CASSVRRDPTDTQYF
TRBV14 CASNGGSYNEQFF
TRBV7-2 CASSLRSSGANVLTF
TRBV25-1 CASSPGGGYNYGYTF
TRBV11-3 CASSSPGQANTGELFF
TRBV27 CASSSPGTGANNSPLHF
TRBV28 CASTLSTEAFF
TRBV12-5 CASGFGEETQYF
TRBV19 CASSQRTGLAGDEQYF
TRBV30 CAWTRGPGELFF
TRBV18 CASSTRRPSGIGEETQYF
TRBV30 CAWRGNTGLVEQYF
TRBV5-4 CASSLGALTSGRGNEQFF
TRBV7-9 CASSLAGIPNRGNEQFF
TRBV6-5 CASTRDKGSNEQFF
TRBV5-6 CASSPLGTSYEQYF
TRBV28 CASSLEFPGAGYTF
TRBV12-5 CASGPRGVHYGYTF